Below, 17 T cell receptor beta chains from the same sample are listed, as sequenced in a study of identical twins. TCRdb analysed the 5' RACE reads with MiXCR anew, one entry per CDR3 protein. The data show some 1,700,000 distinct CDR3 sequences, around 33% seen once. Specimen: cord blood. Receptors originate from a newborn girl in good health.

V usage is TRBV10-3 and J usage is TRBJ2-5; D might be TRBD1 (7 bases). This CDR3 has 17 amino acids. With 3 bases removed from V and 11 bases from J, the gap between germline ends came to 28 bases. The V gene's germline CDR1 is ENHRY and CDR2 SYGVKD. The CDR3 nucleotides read TGTGCCATCAGTGATCAAGGCGGGACAGTGAATTCCTACGTGCAGTACTTC. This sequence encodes CAISDQGGTVNSYVQYF.

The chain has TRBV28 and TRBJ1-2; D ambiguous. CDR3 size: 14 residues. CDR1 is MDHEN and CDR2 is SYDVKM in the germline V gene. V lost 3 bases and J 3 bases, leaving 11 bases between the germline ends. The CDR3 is CASSFLGSHYGYTF. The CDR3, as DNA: TGTGCCAGCAGTTTTCTAGGTTCTCACTATGGCTACACCTTC.

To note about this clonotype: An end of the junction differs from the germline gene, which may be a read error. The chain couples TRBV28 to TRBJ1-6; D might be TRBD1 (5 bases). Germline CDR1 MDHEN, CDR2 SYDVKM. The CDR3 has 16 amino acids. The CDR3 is CASRTIMGTLNSPPHF. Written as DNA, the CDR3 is TGTGCCAGCAGGACAATAATGGGGACGCTTAATTCACCCCCCCACTTT.

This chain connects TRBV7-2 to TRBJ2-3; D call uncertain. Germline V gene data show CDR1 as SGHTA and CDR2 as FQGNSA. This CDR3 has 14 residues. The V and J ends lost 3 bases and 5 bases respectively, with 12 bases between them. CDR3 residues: CASSFPSLGDTQYF. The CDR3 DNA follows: TGTGCCAGCAGCTTCCCCTCCCTAGGAGATACGCAGTATTTT. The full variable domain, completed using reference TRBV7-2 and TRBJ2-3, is GAGVSQSPSNKVTEKGKDVELRCDPISGHTALYWYRQSLGQGLEFLIYFQGNSAPDKSGLPSDRFSAERTGGSVSTLTIQRTQQEDSAVYLCASSFPSLGDTQYFGPGTRLTVL.

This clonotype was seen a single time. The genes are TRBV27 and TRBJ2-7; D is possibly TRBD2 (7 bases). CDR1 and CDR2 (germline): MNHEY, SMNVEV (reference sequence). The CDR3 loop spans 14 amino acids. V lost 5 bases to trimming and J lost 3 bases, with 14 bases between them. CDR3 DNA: TGTGCCAGCAGTACTAGGGGGGGCCTCTACGAGCAGTACTTC. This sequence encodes CASSTRGGLYEQYF.

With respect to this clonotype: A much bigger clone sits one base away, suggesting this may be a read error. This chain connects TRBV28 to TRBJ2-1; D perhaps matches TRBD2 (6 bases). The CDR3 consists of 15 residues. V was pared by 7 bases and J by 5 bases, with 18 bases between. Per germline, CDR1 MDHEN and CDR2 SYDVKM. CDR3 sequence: CASIRGRGDHNEQFF. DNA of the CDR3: TGTGCCAGCATCCGGGGGAGAGGCGATCACAATGAGCAGTTCTTC.

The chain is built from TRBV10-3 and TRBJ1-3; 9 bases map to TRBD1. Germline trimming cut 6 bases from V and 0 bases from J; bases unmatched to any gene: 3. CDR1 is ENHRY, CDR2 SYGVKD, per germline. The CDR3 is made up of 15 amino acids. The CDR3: CAIRGQGLSGNTIYF. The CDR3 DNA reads TGTGCCATCAGGGGACAGGGCCTCTCTGGAAACACCATATATTTT.

This CDR3 is CSASRDRGGEQYF. The CDR3 DNA follows: TGCAGTGCTAGCCGGGACAGGGGAGGTGAGCAGTACTTC. The V call is TRBV20-1, the J call TRBJ2-7; 10 nucleotides line up with TRBD1. CDR1 is DFQATT and CDR2 is SNEGSKA in the germline V gene (reference sequence). CDR3 length equals 13 residues. The J segment lost 7 bases and the V segment lost 3 bases, leaving 6 bases of the junction unmatched.

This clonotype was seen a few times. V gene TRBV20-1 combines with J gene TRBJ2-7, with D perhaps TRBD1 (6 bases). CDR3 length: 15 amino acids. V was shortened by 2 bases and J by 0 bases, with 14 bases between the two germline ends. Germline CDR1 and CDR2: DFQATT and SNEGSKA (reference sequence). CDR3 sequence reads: CSARSLDSFSYEQYF. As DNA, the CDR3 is TGCAGTGCTAGATCATTGGACAGTTTCTCCTACGAGCAGTACTTC.

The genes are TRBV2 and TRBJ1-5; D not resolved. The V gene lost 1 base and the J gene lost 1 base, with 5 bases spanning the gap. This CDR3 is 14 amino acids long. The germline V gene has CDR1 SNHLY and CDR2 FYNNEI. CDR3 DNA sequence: TGTGCCAGCAGTGAAGTCAAAAGCAATCAGCCCCAGCATTTT. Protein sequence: CASSEVKSNQPQHF.

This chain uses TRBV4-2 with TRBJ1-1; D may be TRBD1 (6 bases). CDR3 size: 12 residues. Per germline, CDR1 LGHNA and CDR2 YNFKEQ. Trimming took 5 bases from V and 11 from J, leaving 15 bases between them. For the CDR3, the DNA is TGTGCCAGCAGCAAAGGGGGAGGGGGTGCTTTCTTT. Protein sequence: CASSKGGGGAFF.

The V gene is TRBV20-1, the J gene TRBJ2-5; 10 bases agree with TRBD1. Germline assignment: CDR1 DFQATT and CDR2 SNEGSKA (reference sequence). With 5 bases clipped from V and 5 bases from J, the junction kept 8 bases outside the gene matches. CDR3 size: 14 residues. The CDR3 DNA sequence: TGCAGTGCTTCACCGGGACAGGGGCAGGAGACCCAGTACTTC. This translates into CSASPGQGQETQYF.

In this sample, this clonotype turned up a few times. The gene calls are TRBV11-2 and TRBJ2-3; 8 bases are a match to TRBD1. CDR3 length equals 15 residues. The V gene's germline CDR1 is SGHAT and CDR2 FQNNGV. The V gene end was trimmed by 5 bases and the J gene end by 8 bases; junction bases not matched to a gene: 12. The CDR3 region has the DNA TGTGCCAGCAGCCCTTTCGGACAGGGCTCATCTACGCAGTATTTT. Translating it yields CASSPFGQGSSTQYF.

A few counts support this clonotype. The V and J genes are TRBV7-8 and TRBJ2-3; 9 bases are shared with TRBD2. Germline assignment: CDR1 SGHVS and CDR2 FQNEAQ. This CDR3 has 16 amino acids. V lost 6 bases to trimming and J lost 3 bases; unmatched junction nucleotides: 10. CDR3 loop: CASRSLAGEKTDTQYF. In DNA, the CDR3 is TGTGCCAGCAGATCCTTAGCGGGAGAGAAGACAGATACGCAGTATTTT. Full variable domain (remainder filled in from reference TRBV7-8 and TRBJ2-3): GAGVSQSPRYKVAKRGQDVALRCDPISGHVSLFWYQQALGQGPEFLTYFQNEAQLDKSGLPSDRFFAERPEGSVSTLKIQRTQQEDSAVYLCASRSLAGEKTDTQYFGPGTRLTVL.

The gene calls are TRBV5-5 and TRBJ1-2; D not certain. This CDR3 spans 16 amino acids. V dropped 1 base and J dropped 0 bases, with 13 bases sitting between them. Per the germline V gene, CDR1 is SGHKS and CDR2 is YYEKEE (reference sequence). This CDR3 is CASSLTIGPSNYGYTF. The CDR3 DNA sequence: TGTGCCAGCAGCTTGACTATCGGCCCATCTAACTATGGCTACACCTTC.

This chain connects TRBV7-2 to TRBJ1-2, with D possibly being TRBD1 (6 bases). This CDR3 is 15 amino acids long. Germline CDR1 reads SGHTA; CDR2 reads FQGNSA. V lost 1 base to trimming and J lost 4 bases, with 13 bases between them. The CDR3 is CASSLVGGATYGYTF. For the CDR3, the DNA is TGTGCCAGCAGCTTAGTGGGGGGCGCAACCTATGGCTACACCTTC.

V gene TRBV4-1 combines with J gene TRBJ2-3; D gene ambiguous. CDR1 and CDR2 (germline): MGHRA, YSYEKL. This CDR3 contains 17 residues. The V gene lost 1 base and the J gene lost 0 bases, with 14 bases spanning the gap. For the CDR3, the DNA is TGCGCCAGCAGCCAAGGGATAGTGGCCTCTAGCACAGATACGCAGTATTTT. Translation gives CASSQGIVASSTDTQYF.